This T cell receptor beta chain was captured by sequencing in a study of blood T cell repertoires in COVID-19. Study as a whole: Material from acute and convalescent COVID-19 was sourced from the United States, Italy and Spain.

Ages ranged from about 18 to 89 years, with residence in 24 US areas. Each participant's cohort was designated according to participant-reported clinical history. As handled by the study authors: The authors estimated nucleated cell counts from reference gene primer amplification. Generated by immunoSEQ multiplex PCR, the TCRdb table keeps only in-frame clones and is missing some. The V and J calls and clone size come from that table; D and trimming were worked out from the DNA. The table lists over 200,000 clones, 86% of them singletons. CDR3 size: 14 residues. Germline-derived CDR1 and CDR2 are SGHNT and YYREEE (reference sequence). Between the trimmed V and J ends, which lost 5 bases and 5 bases, there was a span of 16 bases.

The clonotype was recovered from a woman in her 30s who had been exposed to COVID-19. This chain joins TRBV5-4 and TRBJ1-1, with a weak D call TRBD1 (6 bases). The specimen was PBMCs or T cells enriched from blood (not recorded which). In DNA, the CDR3 is TGTGCCAGCAGTTCCTCCTGGGGGCGGACTGAAGCTTTCTTT. Amino acids: CASSSSWGRTEAFF.